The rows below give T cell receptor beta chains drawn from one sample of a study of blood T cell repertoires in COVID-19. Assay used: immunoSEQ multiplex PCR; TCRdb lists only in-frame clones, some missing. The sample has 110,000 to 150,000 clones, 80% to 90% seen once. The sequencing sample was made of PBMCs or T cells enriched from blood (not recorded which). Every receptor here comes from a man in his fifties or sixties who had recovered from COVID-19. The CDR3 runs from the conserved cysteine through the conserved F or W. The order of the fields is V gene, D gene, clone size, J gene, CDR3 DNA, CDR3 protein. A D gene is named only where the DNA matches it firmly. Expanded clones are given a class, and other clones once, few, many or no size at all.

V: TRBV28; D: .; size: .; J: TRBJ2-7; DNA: TGTGCCAGCAGTGCGTCCTACGAGCAGTACTTC; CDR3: CASSASYEQYF
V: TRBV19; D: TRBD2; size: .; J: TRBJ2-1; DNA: TGTGCCAGTAGTGTCGGACTAGCGGGACCTTACAATGAGCAGTTCTTC; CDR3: CASSVGLAGPYNEQFF
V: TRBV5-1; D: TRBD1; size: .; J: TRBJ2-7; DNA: TGCGCCAGCAGCTTGGTTTCGGGACAGGACTACGAGCAGTACTTC; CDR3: CASSLVSGQDYEQYF
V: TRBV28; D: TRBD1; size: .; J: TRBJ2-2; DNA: TGTGCCAGCAGTTGGACAGGAAAGGGGGGGGAGCTGTTTTTT; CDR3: CASSWTGKGGELFF
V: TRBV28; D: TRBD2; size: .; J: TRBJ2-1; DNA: TGTGCCAGCAGTCCTCGCGGGGAAAGCGGGAGGGCCGGGCATGAGCAGTTCTTC; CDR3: CASSPRGESGRAGHEQFF
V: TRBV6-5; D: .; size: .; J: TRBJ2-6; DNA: TGTGCCAGCAATCCCTATTCTGGGGCCAACGTCCTGACTTTC; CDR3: CASNPYSGANVLTF
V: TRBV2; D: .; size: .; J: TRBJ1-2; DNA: TGTGCCAGCAGGCGTCGGGCTGGAGGGTATGGCTACACCTTC; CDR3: CASRRRAGGYGYTF
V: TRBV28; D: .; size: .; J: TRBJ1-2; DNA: TGTGCCAGCACTCCTTCATTGGGCAGGGCAAGAGGCTACACCTTC; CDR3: CASTPSLGRARGYTF
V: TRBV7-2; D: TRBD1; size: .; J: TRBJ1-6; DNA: TGTGCCAGCAGCTTAGGGGGATGGACAGGGAATATTTCACCCCTCCACTTT; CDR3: CASSLGGWTGNISPLHF
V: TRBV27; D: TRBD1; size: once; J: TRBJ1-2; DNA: TGTGCCAGCAGTTTTAGACAGGGAAACTATGGCTACACCTTC; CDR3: CASSFRQGNYGYTF
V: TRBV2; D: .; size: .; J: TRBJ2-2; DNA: TGTGCCAGCGAAAAAATTGCAGGGGTGAGAGGGGAGCTGTTTTTT; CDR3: CASEKIAGVRGELFF
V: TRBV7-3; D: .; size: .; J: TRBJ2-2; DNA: TGTGCCAGCAGCTTAACACCAGGGGCGCCCGCCGGGGAGCTGTTTTTT; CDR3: CASSLTPGAPAGELFF
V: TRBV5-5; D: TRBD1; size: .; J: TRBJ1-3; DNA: TGTGCCAGCGGAGACAGGGAGGTAAACACCATATATTTT; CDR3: CASGDREVNTIYF
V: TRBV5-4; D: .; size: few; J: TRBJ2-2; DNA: TGTGCCAGCAGCCTCCCCGGGTTGAACACCGGGGAGCTGTTTTTT; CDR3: CASSLPGLNTGELFF
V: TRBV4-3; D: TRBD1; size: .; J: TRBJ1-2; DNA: TGCGCCAGCAGCCAGCAGACAGGGTCTAACTATGGCTACACCTTC; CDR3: CASSQQTGSNYGYTF
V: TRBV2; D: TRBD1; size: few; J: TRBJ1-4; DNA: TGTGCCAGCAGACGACAGGGTGCTAATGAAAAACTGTTTTTT; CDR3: CASRRQGANEKLFF
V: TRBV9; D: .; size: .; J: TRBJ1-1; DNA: TGTGCCAGCAGCGTAGTGGGAGCAATGAACACTGAAGCTTTCTTT; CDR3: CASSVVGAMNTEAFF
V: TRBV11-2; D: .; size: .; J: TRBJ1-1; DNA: TGTGCCAGCAGCTTACGGAGAAACACTGAAGCTTTCTTT; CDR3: CASSLRRNTEAFF
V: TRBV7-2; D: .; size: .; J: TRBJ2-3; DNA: TGTGCCAGCAGCGTTGGGGGCGGACCGTCTAGCACAGATACGCAGTATTTT; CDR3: CASSVGGGPSSTDTQYF
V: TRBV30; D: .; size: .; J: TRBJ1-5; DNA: TGTGCCTGGAGTGTACGGGGGAATCAGCCCCAGCATTTT; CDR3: CAWSVRGNQPQHF
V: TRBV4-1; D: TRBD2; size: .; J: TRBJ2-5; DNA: TGCGCCAGCAGCCAAGGGGGGTTACTTTCGGGAGGGCCGATGGAGACCCAGTACTTC; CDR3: CASSQGGLLSGGPMETQYF
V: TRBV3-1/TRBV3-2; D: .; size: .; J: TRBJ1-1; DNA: TGTGCCAGCAGCCAATTAGACAGAGAAGCTTTCTTT; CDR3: CASSQLDREAFF
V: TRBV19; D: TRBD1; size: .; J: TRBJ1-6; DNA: TGTGCCAGTAGTCAATTCGGACAGGGGGGATCACCCCTCCACTTT; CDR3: CASSQFGQGGSPLHF
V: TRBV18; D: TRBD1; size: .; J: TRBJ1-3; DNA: TGTGCCAGCTCACCGAGCAGGGACAGGCCAAACACCATATATTTT; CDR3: CASSPSRDRPNTIYF
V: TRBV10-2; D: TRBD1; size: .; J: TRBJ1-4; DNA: TGCGCCAGCAGCGGGACAGGGCACGATGAAAAACTGTTTTTT; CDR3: CASSGTGHDEKLFF
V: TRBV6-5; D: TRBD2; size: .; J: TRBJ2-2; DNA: TGTGCCAGCAGTTACCGGGGGGACACCGGGGAGCTGTTTTTT; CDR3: CASSYRGDTGELFF
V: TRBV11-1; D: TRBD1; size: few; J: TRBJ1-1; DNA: TGTGCCAGCAGACCGACGGACAGGGACGGTGAAGCTTTCTTT; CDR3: CASRPTDRDGEAFF
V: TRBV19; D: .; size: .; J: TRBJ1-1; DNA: TGTGCCAGTGCCCCCTCCGCCGGCGGGGGAAGGTCTGAAGCTTTCTTT; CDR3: CASAPSAGGGRSEAFF